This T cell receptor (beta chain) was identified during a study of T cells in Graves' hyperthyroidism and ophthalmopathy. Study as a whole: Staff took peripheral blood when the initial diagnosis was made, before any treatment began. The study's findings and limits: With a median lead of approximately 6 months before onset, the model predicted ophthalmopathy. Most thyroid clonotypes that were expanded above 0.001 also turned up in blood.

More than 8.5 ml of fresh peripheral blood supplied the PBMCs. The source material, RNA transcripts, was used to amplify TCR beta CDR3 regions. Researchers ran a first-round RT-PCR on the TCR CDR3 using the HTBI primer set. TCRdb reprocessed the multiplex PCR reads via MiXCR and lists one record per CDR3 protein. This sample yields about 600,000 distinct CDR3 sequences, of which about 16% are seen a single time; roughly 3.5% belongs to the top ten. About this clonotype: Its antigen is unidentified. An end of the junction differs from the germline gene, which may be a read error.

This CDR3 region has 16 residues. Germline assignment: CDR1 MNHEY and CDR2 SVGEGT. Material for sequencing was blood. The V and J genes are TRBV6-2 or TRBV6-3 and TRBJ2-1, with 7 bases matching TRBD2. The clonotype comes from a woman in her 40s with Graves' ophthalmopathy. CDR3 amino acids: CASGYSTGGTYNEQFF. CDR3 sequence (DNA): TGTGCCAGCGGTTACTCGACCGGGGGGACCTACAATGAGCAGTTCTTC.